This T cell receptor beta chain is from a study of blood T cell repertoires in COVID-19. Whole-study context: Spain, Italy and the United States supplied samples that represented acute and convalescent COVID-19. Sources were T cells, B-cell-depleted T cells, or PBMCs; the material itself was cDNA or gDNA.

Measured with immunoSEQ multiplex PCR; TCRdb has only the in-frame clones, and not every one. The repertoire holds over 50,000 clones, with around 87% as singletons. The CDR3 covers 13 residues. J was trimmed by 4 bases and V by 6 bases; bases with no gene match: 5. The chain carries TRBV12-3 or TRBV12-4 and TRBJ1-2; 7 nucleotides line up with TRBD1. Sequences were obtained from peripheral blood. The sequence was collected from a man aged 55 to 70 with acute or convalescent COVID-19. The DNA of the CDR3 is TGTGCCAGCAGCATAGGACAGGCCTATGGCTACACCTTC. It codes for CASSIGQAYGYTF.